This T cell receptor (beta chain) derives from a study of human T cells and chemical hapten exposure. In the library, unique molecular identifiers were attached to individual cDNA molecules. TCRdb used MiXCR to reprocess the RACE reads, holding one entry per CDR3 protein. The table lists roughly 130,000 distinct CDR3 sequences, 8.5% to 9.5% of them singletons, with 1.5% to 2% in the top ten. Time point defined: healthy volunteer bleed at 2 weeks. Blood, whole and unfractionated, served as the source for total RNA extraction. The clonotype was recovered from a male donor in good health. Some clones in this sample may be carry-over from other donors' samples. Sequencing input: whole blood.

The CDR3 region has the DNA TGCAGCGCCCTTGGGGCAGGGCAAGAGACCCAGTACTTC. This sequence encodes CSALGAGQETQYF. The V call is TRBV29-1, the J call TRBJ2-5, with a possible D match to TRBD1 (5 bases). Trimming pared 7 bases from V and 2 bases from J, leaving 14 bases between. Germline CDR1 SQVTM, CDR2 ANQGSEA. The CDR3 sequence is 13 residues long.